The 6 T cell receptor beta chains reported below all come from one sample, sequenced in a study of identical twins. TCRdb re-derived calls from the 5' RACE reads in MiXCR, one entry per CDR3 protein. Of about 280,000 distinct CDR3 sequences in the sample, less than 9% are singletons; the top ten hold over 2%. These data were also filed under a second study, of yellow fever vaccine responses in identical twins.

Sequenced sample: memory (CD45RO+) T cells sorted from blood. The source is a woman younger than 35 in good health.

This clonotype appeared many times. The chain has TRBV4-1 and TRBJ1-2; D call uncertain. V lost 3 bases, J lost 8 bases, and 16 bases lay in between. The CDR3 sequence is 14 residues long. From germline, CDR1 is MGHRA and CDR2 YSYEKL. CDR3 in DNA: TGCGCCAGCAGCCACGACGCGGGTGCCGGCGGCTACACCTTC. Translated: CASSHDAGAGGYTF.

This clonotype was detected only a few times. The V call is TRBV10-1, the J call TRBJ2-3; 7 positions match TRBD2. Germline values: CDR1 WNHNN, CDR2 SYGVQD (reference sequence). The CDR3 runs to 15 residues. J lost 4 bases, V lost 2 bases, and 6 bases had no gene match. CDR3 sequence: CASSESPSGADTQYF. The DNA of the CDR3 is TGCGCCAGCAGTGAGAGCCCGAGCGGGGCAGATACGCAGTATTTT.

CDR3 amino acids: CASSLNIASEAFF. The CDR3 nucleotides are TGCGCCAGCAGCTTGAATATCGCCAGCGAAGCTTTCTTT. The V gene is TRBV5-1, the J gene TRBJ1-1; D is unresolved. Per the germline V gene, CDR1 is SGHRS and CDR2 is YFSETQ. This CDR3 comprises 13 residues. The V end lost 1 base, the J end lost 8 bases, and 12 bases lay between the germline ends.

This clonotype has only a few counts. The genes are TRBV29-1 and TRBJ1-1; 8 positions agree with TRBD1. The CDR3 runs 14 residues. Germline V gene lookup returns CDR1 SQVTM and CDR2 ANQGSEA. V was clipped by 3 bases and J by 7 bases; unmatched bases: 10. CDR3 region: CSVDGAYDRGEAFF. In DNA, the CDR3 is TGCAGCGTTGATGGGGCCTACGACAGGGGTGAAGCTTTCTTT.

This clonotype was picked up a small number of times. V usage is TRBV24-1 and J usage is TRBJ2-3; 7 nucleotides agree with TRBD1. CDR3 length: 16 residues. V lost 3 bases, J lost 4 bases, and 9 bases stayed unmatched. CDR1 and CDR2 from the germline V gene are KGHDR and SFDVKD. CDR3 coding DNA: TGTGCCACCAGTGATCAGTACACAGGGGTGGCAGATACGCAGTATTTT. Encoded protein: CATSDQYTGVADTQYF.

CDR3 amino acids: CASSVLREGPHEQFF. Written as DNA, the CDR3 is TGTGCCAGCAGCGTATTGCGGGAGGGCCCCCATGAGCAGTTCTTC. The rearrangement uses TRBV9 and TRBJ2-1; 9 bases agree with TRBD2. Germline CDR1 SGDLS, CDR2 YYNGEE. The J segment lost 8 bases and the V segment lost 1 base, leaving 7 bases of the junction unmatched. The CDR3 consists of 15 residues. The complete variable domain, with remaining parts taken from reference TRBV9 and TRBJ2-1, reads DSGVTQTPKHLITATGQRVTLRCSPRSGDLSVYWYQQSLDQGLQFLIQYYNGEERAKGNILERFSAQQFPDLHSELNLSSLELGDSALYFCASSVLREGPHEQFFGPGTRLTVL.